This T cell receptor beta chain was captured by sequencing in a study of regulatory T cells in long-lasting Graves disease. Arm-PCR of CDR3 regions and iRepertoire HTBI primers were the basis on which TCR beta libraries were built. Each CDR3 protein is one row after TCRdb ran MiXCR on the multiplex PCR reads. The repertoire includes 370,000 or so distinct CDR3 sequences, around 15% of them detected once, and roughly 21% sits in the top ten. Per germline, CDR1 SNHLY and CDR2 FYNNEI. Trimming cost V 6 bases and J 8 bases; bases outside gene matches: 8. The CDR3 extends over 14 amino acids. This clonotype was recorded once. Time point of the sample: newly diagnosed GD, antithyroid drugs for less than 3 months. Researchers made the TCR library from RNA that was extracted from PBMCs. This sample was also put to use in a study of T cells in Graves' hyperthyroidism and ophthalmopathy.

This TCR was recovered from a woman younger than 30 with Graves disease. The chain joins TRBV2 to TRBJ1-4; 8 positions match TRBD1. The material sequenced was peripheral blood mononuclear cells (PBMCs), taken at new diagnosis, from a patient treated with antithyroid drugs. The CDR3 bases are TGTGCCAGCAGCTCAGGACAGGGTTGGGAAAAACTGTTTTTT. This gives the protein CASSSGQGWEKLFF.